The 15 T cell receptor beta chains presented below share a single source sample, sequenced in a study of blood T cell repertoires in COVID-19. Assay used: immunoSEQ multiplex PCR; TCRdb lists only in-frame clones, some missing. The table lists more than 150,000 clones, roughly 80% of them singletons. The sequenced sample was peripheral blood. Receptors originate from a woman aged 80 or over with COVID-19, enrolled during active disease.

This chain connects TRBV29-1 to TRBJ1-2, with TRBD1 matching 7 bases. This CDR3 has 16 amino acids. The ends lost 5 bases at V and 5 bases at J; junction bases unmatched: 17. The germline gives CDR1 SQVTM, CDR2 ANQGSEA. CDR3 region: CSVRAAGRGASYGYTF. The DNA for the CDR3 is TGCAGCGTTCGGGCCGCTGGCAGGGGGGCCTCGTATGGCTACACCTTC. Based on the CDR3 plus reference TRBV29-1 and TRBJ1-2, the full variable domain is SAVISQKPSRDICQRGTSLTIQCQVDSQVTMMFWYRQQPGQSLTLIATANQGSEATYESGFVIDKFPISRPNLTFSTLTVSNMSPEDSSIYLCSVRAAGRGASYGYTFGSGTRLTVV.

In DNA, the CDR3 is TGTGCCAGCAGCGACCCCCGGGACAGGGGCGAATATAGCAATCAGCCCCAGCATTTT. Its translation is CASSDPRDRGEYSNQPQHF. The chain carries TRBV7-8 and TRBJ1-5, with 10 bases aligning to TRBD1. In germline, CDR1 is SGHVS, CDR2 FQNEAQ. The CDR3 spans 19 residues. J gave up 0 bases and V 5 bases, and 13 bases lay outside the gene matches.

Here the CDR3 DNA reads TGTGCCAGCAGCCAACATCGAAGGGGGCGCGACAGGAGGACTGAAGCTTTCTTT. This encodes CASSQHRRGRDRRTEAFF. The genes are TRBV3-1 (or the pseudogene TRBV3-2) and TRBJ1-1; 7 bases fit TRBD1. The CDR3 totals 18 residues. With 2 bases clipped from V and 5 bases from J, the junction kept 17 bases outside the gene matches. Germline V lookup: CDR1 LGHDT, CDR2 YNNKEL (reference sequence).

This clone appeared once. The CDR3 region has the DNA TGTGCCAGCAGCAGGATACAGGGGGGGTCTCCCAATGATTACTATGGCTACACCTTC. Protein sequence: CASSRIQGGSPNDYYGYTF. This chain connects TRBV7-3 to TRBJ1-2; the match to TRBD1 covers 8 bases. Germline V gives CDR1 SGHTA, CDR2 FQGTGA. The CDR3 spans 19 residues. The J segment lost 3 bases and the V segment lost 5 bases, leaving 20 bases of the junction unmatched.

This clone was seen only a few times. The DNA of the CDR3 is TGTGCCAGCAGCCCGACCCAGGGGAGCACAGATACGCAGTATTTT. Its translation is CASSPTQGSTDTQYF. The V and J genes are TRBV5-4 and TRBJ2-3, with D tentatively TRBD1 (6 bases). V lost 4 bases and J 0 bases, leaving 12 bases between the germline ends. This CDR3 spans 15 amino acids. Per the germline V gene, CDR1 is SGHNT and CDR2 is YYREEE (reference sequence).

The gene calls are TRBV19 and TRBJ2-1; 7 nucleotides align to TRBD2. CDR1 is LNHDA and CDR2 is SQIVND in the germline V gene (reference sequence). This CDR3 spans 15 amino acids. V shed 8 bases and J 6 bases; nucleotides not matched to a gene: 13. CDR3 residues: CASQRDQSGVNEQFF. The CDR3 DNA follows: TGTGCCAGTCAGAGGGACCAAAGCGGGGTCAATGAGCAGTTCTTC.

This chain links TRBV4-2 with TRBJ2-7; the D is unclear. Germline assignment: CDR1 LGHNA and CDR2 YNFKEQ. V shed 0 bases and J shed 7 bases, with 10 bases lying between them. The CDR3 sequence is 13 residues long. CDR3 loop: CASSQESSVEQYF. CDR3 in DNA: TGTGCCAGCAGCCAAGAATCCTCGGTGGAGCAGTACTTC.

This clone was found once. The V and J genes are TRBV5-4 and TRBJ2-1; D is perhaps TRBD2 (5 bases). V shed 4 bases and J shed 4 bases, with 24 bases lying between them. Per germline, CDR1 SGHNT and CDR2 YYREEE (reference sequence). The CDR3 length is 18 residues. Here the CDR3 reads CASSPGPIVWSGYNEQFF. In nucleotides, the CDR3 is TGTGCCAGCAGCCCCGGGCCAATAGTGTGGAGCGGTTACAATGAGCAGTTCTTC.

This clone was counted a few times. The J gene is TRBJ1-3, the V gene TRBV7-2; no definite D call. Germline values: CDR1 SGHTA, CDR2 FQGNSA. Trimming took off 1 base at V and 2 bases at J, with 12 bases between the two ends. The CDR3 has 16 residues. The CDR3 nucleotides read TGTGCCAGCAGCTTAGAGGTGGGGAGTGCTGGAAACACCATATATTTT. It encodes CASSLEVGSAGNTIYF.

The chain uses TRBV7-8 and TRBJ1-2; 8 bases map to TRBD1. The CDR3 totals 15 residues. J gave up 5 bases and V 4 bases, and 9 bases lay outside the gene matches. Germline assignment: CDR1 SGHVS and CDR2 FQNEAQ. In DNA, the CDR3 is TGTGCCAGCAGCTCCCGCGGACAGGGTCGGTATGGCTACACCTTC. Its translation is CASSSRGQGRYGYTF. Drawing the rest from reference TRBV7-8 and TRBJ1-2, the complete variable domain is GAGVSQSPRYKVAKRGQDVALRCDPISGHVSLFWYQQALGQGPEFLTYFQNEAQLDKSGLPSDRFFAERPEGSVSTLKIQRTQQEDSAVYLCASSSRGQGRYGYTFGSGTRLTVV.

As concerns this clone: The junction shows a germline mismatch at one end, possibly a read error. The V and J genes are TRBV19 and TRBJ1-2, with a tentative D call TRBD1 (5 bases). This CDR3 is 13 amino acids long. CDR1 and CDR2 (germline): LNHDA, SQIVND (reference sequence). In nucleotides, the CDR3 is TGTACCAGTAGTTGGACACTAAACTATGGCTACACCTTC. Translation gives CTSSWTLNYGYTF.

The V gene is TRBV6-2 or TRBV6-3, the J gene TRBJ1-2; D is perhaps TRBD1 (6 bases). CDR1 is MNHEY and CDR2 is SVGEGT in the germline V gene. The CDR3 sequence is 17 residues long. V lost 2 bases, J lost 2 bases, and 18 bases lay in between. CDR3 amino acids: CASSYVEPGQQNYGYTF. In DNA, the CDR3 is TGTGCCAGCAGTTACGTCGAGCCCGGACAGCAGAACTATGGCTACACCTTC.

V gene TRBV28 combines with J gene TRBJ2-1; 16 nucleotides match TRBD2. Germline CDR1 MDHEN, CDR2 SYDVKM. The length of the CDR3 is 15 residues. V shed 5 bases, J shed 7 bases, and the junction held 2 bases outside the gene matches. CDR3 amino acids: CASSGTSGRGNEQFF. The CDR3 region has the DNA TGTGCCAGCAGTGGGACTAGCGGGAGGGGGAATGAGCAGTTCTTC.

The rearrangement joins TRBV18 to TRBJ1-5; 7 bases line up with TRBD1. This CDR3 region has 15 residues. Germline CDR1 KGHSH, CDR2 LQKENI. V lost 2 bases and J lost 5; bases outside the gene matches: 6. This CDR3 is CASSPSQGVDQPQHF. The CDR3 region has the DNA TGTGCCAGCTCACCATCCCAGGGGGTGGATCAGCCCCAGCATTTT.

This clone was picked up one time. The CDR3 coding sequence is TGTGCCAGCAGCCCCCCGTGGCGGGGGGTCTACGAGCAGTACTTC. Translation gives CASSPPWRGVYEQYF. The rearrangement joins TRBV6-5 to TRBJ2-7; 8 bases line up with TRBD2. J lost 3 bases, V lost 6 bases, and 10 bases had no gene match. CDR1 and CDR2 (germline): MNHEY, SVGAGI. This CDR3 has 15 amino acids.